This TCR beta chain originates from a study of T cell repertoires in cytomegalovirus infection. Study-wide background: Newly reported HLA-C-restricted and thoroughly characterized HLA-B-restricted CMV epitopes were employed. CMV infection plus the matching HLA type was flagged by public TCR beta signatures. Study results and caveats: It was HLA-C-restricted CMV-specific TCR beta clonotypes that dominated the response ex vivo.

In TCRdb, the reads were re-called with MiXCR into one record per CDR3 protein. The profile shows around 900,000 distinct CDR3 sequences, roughly 30% of them singletons. The table lists this clonotype with a few counts. Its antigen remains unidentified. Per the germline V gene, CDR1 is SEHNR and CDR2 is FQNEAQ (reference sequence). Trimming at V came to 5 bases and at J to 5 bases, leaving 8 bases not matched to a gene. CDR3 length equals 17 residues. The source is a human donor in good health (CMV status not recorded). Some clones in this sample may be carry-over from other donors' samples. Specimen: cultured CD8+ T cells from PBMCs, collected from culture after CMV antigen stimulation. The V call is TRBV7-9, the J call TRBJ2-3; 15 bases line up with TRBD2. Here the CDR3 reads CASSRPGTSGGLDTQYF. In DNA, the CDR3 is TGTGCCAGCAGCCGCCCCGGGACTAGCGGGGGGCTAGATACGCAGTATTTT. The full variable domain, completed using reference TRBV7-9 and TRBJ2-3, is DTGVSQNPRHKITKRGQNVTFRCDPISEHNRLYWYRQTLGQGPEFLTYFQNEAQLEKSRLLSDRFSAERPKGSFSTLEIQRTEQGDSAMYLCASSRPGTSGGLDTQYFGPGTRLTVL.